This TCR beta chain was sequenced in a study of shared T cell receptors in the human thymus. This table comes from immunoSEQ multiplex PCR, and its TCRdb copy is limited to in-frame clones, with some not included. The table includes hundreds of thousands of clones, around nine tenths detected once. Trimming at V came to 0 bases and at J to 2 bases, leaving 6 bases not matched to a gene. The CDR3 has 16 amino acids. Germline V gene lookup returns CDR1 SGHRS and CDR2 YFSETQ. This sample was shared with a second study, whose subject was human thymus T cells. That work contributes: It looked as if thymic and blood repertoires used V and J genes in a biased way.

The V and J genes are TRBV5-1 and TRBJ2-7, with 9 nucleotides matching TRBD2. The origin of this receptor is a boy younger than two with a congenital heart defect. The material sequenced was thymocytes. DNA for the CDR3: TGCGCCAGCAGCTTGGCTGCGGGAGGGAGGACCTACGAGCAGTACTTC. Its translation: CASSLAAGGRTYEQYF.